Detailed here is one T cell receptor (beta chain). Its antigen is unidentified. The ends lost 4 bases at V and 2 bases at J; junction bases unmatched: 10. The CDR3 runs to 16 residues. The germline V gene encodes CDR1 LGHDT and CDR2 YNNKEL (reference sequence). The data derive from a study of identical twins. Points from the study as a whole: Twins shared out-of-frame alpha sequences with excess low generation probability.

TCRdb re-derived calls from the 5' RACE reads in MiXCR, one entry per CDR3 protein. Here the sample spans about 100,000 distinct CDR3 sequences, 5.9% being singletons. Sequencing was performed on memory T cells sorted from blood. The chain combines TRBV3-1 with TRBJ1-1; 7 nucleotides line up with TRBD1. This TCR came from a woman aged 50 to 65 in good health. Here the CDR3 reads CASSRTPGQKNTEAFF. DNA for the CDR3: TGTGCCAGCAGCCGAACCCCGGGACAGAAAAACACTGAAGCTTTCTTT. The full variable domain, with the rest looked up from reference TRBV3-1 and TRBJ1-1, is DTAVSQTPKYLVTQMGNDKSIKCEQNLGHDTMYWYKQDSKKFLKIMFSYNNKELIINETVPNRFSPKSPDKAHLNLHINSLELGDSAVYFCASSRTPGQKNTEAFFGQGTRLTVV.